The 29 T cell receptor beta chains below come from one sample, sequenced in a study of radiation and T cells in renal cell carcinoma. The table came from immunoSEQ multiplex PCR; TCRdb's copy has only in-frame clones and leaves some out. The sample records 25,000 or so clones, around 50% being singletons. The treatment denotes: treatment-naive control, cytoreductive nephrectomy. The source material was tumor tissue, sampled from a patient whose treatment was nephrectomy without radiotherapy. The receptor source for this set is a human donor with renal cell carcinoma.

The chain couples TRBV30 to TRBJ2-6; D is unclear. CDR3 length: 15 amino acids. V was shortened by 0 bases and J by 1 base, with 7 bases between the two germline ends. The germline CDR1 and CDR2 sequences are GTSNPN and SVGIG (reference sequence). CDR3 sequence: CAWSVWGSGANVLTF. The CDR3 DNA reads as TGTGCCTGGAGTGTATGGGGATCTGGGGCCAACGTCCTGACTTTC.

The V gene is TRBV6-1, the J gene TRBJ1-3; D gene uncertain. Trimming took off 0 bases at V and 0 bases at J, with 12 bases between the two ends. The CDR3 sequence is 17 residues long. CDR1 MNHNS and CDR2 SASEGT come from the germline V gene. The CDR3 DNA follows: TGTGCCAGCAGTGAAGCGCTTAAGATCAACTCTGGAAACACCATATATTTT. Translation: CASSEALKINSGNTIYF.

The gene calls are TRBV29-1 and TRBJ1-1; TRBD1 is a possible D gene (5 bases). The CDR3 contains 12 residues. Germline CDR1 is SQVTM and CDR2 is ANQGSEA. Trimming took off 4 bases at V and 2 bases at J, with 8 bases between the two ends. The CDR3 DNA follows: TGCAGCGTTGCAGGGTTTAACACTGAAGCTTTCTTT. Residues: CSVAGFNTEAFF.

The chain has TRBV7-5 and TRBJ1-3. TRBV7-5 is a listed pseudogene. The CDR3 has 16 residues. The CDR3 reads CARSLDFYPSGNTIYF. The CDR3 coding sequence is TGTGCCAGAAGCTTAGACTTTTATCCCTCTGGAAACACCATATATTTT.

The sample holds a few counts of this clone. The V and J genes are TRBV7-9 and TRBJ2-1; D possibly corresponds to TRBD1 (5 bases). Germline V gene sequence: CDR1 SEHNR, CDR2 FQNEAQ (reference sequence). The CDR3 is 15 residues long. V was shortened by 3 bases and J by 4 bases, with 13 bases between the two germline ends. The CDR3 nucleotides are TGTGCCAGCAGCTTTCCGGCGACAGTTTACAATGAGCAGTTCTTC. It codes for CASSFPATVYNEQFF.

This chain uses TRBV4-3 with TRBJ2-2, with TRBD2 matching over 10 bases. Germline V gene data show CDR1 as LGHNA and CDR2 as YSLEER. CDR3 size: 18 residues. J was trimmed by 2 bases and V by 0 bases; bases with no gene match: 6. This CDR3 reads CASSQDLLAGINTGELFF. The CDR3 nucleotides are TGCGCCAGCAGCCAAGACCTACTAGCGGGGATTAACACCGGGGAGCTGTTTTTT.

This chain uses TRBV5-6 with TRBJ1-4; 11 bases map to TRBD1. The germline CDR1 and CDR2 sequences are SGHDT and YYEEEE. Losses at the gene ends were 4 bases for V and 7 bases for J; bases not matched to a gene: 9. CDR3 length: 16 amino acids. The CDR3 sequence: CASSRDRGKYGEKLFF. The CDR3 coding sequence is TGTGCCAGCAGCCGGGACAGGGGGAAGTACGGTGAAAAACTGTTTTTT.

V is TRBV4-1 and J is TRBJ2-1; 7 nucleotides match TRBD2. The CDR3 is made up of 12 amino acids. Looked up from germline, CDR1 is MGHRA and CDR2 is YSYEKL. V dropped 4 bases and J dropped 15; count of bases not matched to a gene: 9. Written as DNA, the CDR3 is TGCGCCAGCAGCCCTCTCGGCGGGGGTATGTTCTTC. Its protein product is CASSPLGGGMFF.

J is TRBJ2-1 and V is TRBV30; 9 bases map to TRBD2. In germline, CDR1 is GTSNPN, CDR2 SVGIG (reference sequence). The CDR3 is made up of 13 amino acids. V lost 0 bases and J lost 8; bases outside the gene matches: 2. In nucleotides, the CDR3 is TGTGCCTGGAGTGTAGCGGGGGGAGATGAGCAGTTCTTC. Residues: CAWSVAGGDEQFF.

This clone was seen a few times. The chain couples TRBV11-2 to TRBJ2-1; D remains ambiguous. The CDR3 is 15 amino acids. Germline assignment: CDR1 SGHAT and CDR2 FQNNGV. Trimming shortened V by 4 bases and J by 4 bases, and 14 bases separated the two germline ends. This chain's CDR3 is CASSSPTALYNEQFF. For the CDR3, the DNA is TGTGCCAGCAGCTCTCCGACGGCTCTGTACAATGAGCAGTTCTTC.

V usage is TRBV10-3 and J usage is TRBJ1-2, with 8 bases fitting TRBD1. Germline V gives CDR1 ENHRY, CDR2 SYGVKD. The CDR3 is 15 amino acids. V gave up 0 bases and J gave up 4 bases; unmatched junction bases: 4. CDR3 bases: TGTGCCATCAGTGAGTCGGGACAGGAAGGCTATGGCTACACCTTC. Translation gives CAISESGQEGYGYTF.

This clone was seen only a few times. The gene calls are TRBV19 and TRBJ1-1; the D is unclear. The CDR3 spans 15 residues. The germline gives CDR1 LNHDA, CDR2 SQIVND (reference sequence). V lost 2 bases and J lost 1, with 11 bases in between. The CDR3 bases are TGTGCCAGTAGTATAAATGTTGGAGCGAACACTGAAGCTTTCTTT. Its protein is CASSINVGANTEAFF. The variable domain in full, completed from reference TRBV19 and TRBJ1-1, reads DGGITQSPKYLFRKEGQNVTLSCEQNLNHDAMYWYRQDPGQGLRLIYYSQIVNDFQKGDIAEGYSVSREKKESFPLTVTSAQKNPTAFYLCASSINVGANTEAFFGQGTRLTVV.

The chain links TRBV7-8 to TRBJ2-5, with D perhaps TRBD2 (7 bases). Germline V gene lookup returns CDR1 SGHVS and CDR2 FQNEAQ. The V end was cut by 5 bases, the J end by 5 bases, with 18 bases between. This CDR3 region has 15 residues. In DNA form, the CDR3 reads TGTGCCAGCAGCACACGGGGGGCCGGCGGCGAGACCCAGTACTTC. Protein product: CASSTRGAGGETQYF.

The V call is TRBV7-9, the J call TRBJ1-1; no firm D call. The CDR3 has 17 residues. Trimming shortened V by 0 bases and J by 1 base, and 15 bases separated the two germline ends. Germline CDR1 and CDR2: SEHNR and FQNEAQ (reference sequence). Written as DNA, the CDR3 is TGTGCCAGCAGCTTAGCGCGTGGGGAGGGTTGGAACACTGAAGCTTTCTTT. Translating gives CASSLARGEGWNTEAFF.

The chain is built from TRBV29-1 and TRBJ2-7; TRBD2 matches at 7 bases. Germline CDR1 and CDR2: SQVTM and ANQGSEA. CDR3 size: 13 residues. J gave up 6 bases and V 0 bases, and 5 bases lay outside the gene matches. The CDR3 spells CSVEDHPGGEQYF. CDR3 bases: TGCAGCGTTGAAGATCATCCGGGGGGCGAGCAGTACTTC.

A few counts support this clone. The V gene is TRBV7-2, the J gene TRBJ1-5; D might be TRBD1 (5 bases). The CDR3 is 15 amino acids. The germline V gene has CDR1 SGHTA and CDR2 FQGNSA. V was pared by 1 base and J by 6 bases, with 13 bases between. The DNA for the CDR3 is TGTGCCAGCAGCTTAGACAGGTTATTGGGTCAGCCCCAGCATTTT. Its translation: CASSLDRLLGQPQHF.

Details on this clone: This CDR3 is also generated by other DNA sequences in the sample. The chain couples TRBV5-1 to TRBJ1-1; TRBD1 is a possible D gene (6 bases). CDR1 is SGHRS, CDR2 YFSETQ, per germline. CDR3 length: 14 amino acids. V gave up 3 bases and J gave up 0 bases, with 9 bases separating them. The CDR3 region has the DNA TGCGCCAGCAGCTCGACAGGTATGAACACTGAAGCTTTCTTT. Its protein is CASSSTGMNTEAFF.

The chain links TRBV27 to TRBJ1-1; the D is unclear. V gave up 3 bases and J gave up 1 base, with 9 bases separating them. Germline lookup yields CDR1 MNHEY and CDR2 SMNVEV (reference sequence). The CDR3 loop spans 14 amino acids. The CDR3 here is CASSFNPRNTEAFF. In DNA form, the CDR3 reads TGTGCCAGCAGTTTCAACCCCAGGAACACTGAAGCTTTCTTT.

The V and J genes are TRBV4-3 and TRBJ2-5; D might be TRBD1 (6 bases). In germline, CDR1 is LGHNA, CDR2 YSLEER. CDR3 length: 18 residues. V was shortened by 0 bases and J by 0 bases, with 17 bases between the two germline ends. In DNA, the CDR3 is TGCGCCAGCAGCCAAGATCGGGCTGGGGGCGGGTACCAAGAGACCCAGTACTTC. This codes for CASSQDRAGGGYQETQYF.

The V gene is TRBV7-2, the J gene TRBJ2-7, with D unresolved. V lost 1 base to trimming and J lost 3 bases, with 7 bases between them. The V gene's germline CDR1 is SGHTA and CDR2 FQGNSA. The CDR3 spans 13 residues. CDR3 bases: TGTGCCAGCAGCTTAGGCAATATCTACGAGCAGTACTTC. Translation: CASSLGNIYEQYF.

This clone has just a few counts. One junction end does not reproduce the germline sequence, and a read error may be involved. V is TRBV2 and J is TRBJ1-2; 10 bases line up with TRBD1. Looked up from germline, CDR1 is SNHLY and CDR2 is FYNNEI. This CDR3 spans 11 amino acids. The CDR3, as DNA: TGTGCCAGCACCTTGGGGACAGGGGCATGCTTC. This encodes CASTLGTGACF.

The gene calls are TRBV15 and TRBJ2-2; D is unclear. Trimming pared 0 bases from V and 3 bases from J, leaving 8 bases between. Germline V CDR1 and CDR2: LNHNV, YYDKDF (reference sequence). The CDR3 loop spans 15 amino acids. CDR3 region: CATSRERFYTGELFF. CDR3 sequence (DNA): TGTGCCACCAGCAGAGAGAGGTTCTACACCGGGGAGCTGTTTTTT.

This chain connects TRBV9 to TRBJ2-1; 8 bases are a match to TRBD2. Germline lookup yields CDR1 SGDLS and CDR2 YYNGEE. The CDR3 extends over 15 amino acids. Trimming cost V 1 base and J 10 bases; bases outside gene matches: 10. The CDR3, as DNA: TGTGCCAGCAGCGTAATGCAGGGACTAGGGGACGAGCAGTTCTTC. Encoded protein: CASSVMQGLGDEQFF.

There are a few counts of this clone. CDR3 in amino acids: CASSIAARANEKLFF. The DNA of the CDR3 is TGTGCCAGTAGTATAGCCGCAAGAGCTAATGAAAAACTGTTTTTT. J is TRBJ1-4 and V is TRBV19; D is unresolved. V was trimmed by 1 base and J by 3 bases, leaving 9 bases between them. The CDR3 has 15 residues. The germline V gene has CDR1 LNHDA and CDR2 SQIVND (reference sequence).

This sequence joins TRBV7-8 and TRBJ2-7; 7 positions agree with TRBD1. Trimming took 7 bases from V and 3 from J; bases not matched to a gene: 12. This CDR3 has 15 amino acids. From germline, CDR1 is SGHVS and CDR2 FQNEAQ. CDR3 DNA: TGTGCCAGCACCCCCAGACAGGGATCGAACTACGAGCAGTACTTC. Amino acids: CASTPRQGSNYEQYF.

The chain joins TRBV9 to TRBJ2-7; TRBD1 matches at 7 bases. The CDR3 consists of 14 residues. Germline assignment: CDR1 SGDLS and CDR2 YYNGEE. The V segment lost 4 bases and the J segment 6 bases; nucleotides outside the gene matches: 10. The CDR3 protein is CASSPPTGKSEQYF. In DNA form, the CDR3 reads TGTGCCAGCAGCCCCCCGACAGGGAAGAGCGAGCAGTACTTC. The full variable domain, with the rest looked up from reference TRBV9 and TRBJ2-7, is DSGVTQTPKHLITATGQRVTLRCSPRSGDLSVYWYQQSLDQGLQFLIQYYNGEERAKGNILERFSAQQFPDLHSELNLSSLELGDSALYFCASSPPTGKSEQYFGPGTRLTVT.

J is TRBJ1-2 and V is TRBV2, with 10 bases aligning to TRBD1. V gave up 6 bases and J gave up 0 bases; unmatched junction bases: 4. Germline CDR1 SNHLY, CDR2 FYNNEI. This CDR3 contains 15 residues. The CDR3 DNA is TGTGCCAGCAGGGGACAGGGGTTAGCTAACTATGGCTACACCTTC. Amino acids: CASRGQGLANYGYTF. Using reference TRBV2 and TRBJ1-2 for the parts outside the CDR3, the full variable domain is EPEVTQTPSHQVTQMGQEVILRCVPISNHLYFYWYRQILGQKVEFLVSFYNNEISEKSEIFDDQFSVERPDGSNFTLKIRSTKLEDSAMYFCASRGQGLANYGYTFGSGTRLTVV.

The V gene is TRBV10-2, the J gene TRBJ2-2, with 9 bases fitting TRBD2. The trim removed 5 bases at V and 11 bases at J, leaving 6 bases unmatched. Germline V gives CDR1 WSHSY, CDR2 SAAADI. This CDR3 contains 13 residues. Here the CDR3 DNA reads TGCGCCAGCAGTCCTAGCGGGGATGTTGAGCTGTTTTTT. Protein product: CASSPSGDVELFF.

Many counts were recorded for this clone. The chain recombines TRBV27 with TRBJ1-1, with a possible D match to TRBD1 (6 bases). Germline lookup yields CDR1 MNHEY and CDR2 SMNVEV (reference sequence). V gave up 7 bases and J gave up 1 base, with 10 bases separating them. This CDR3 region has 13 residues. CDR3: CASNKGENTEAFF. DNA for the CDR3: TGTGCCAGCAATAAGGGGGAGAACACTGAAGCTTTCTTT.